This passage covers 23 T cell receptor beta chains from one sample sequenced in a study of shared clonotypes between healthy human individuals (dated by TCRdb to between 2020 and 2021). Library preparation used the immunoSEQ multiplex PCR assay. In its TCRdb copy, this immuneACCESS table keeps in-frame sequences only and misses some clones. Where compared with another copy, unresolved V genes explain less than half of these, and the others have no known cause. This sample lists roughly 640,000 clones; around 97% were detected once. About 0.06% of the sample lies in the top ten. Sequencing was done on a sample of naive CD4+ T cells sorted from blood. The sample's cell subset or site label, decoded: CD45RA+ positively selected. The source of these receptors is a woman aged 25-40 years in good health.

Comments on this clone: One junction end disagrees with the germline gene, perhaps due to a read error. The genes are TRBV6-1 and TRBJ2-4; D gene ambiguous. This CDR3 is 12 amino acids long. Germline CDR1 is MNHNS and CDR2 is SASEGT. CDR3 DNA sequence: TGTGCCAGCAGTGAATCCCACTACTATGGAATCTTC. It translates to CASSESHYYGIF.

The CDR3: CASSTRTMDYYEQYF. Written as DNA, the CDR3 is TGTGCCAGCAGCACCCGGACTATGGACTACTACGAGCAGTACTTC. V is TRBV9 and J is TRBJ2-5; possibly TRBD2 for D (6 bases). The J call could be wrong; TRBJ2-7 is a better fit for the DNA end. CDR1 and CDR2 from the germline V gene are SGDLS and YYNGEE. The CDR3 runs 15 residues.

The chain couples TRBV28 to TRBJ2-3, with 14 bases lining up with TRBD2. The CDR3 has 18 amino acids. Germline loops: CDR1 MDHEN, CDR2 SYDVKM. The junction had 5 bases not matched to a gene; V was cut back by 2 bases and J by 1 base. CDR3 amino acids: CASSLIGTSGGRTDTQYF. The CDR3 DNA follows: TGTGCCAGCAGTTTAATAGGGACTAGCGGGGGCCGCACAGATACGCAGTATTTT.

V gene TRBV9 combines with J gene TRBJ1-6; tentative D call: TRBD1 (5 bases). Trimming shortened V by 4 bases and J by 5 bases, and 19 bases separated the two germline ends. This CDR3 contains 17 residues. CDR1 and CDR2 (germline): SGDLS, YYNGEE. CDR3: CASSFSNPDRDNSPLHF. Written as DNA, the CDR3 is TGTGCCAGCAGCTTCAGTAACCCCGACAGAGATAATTCACCCCTCCACTTT.

The chain employs TRBV5-4 and TRBJ1-1, with 7 bases that match TRBD1. Germline V CDR1 and CDR2: SGHNT, YYREEE (reference sequence). Germline trimming cut 3 bases from V and 0 bases from J; bases unmatched to any gene: 8. CDR3 size: 16 residues. CDR3 amino acids: CASSSPGQSMNTEAFF. As DNA, the CDR3 is TGTGCCAGCAGCTCACCGGGACAGTCCATGAACACTGAAGCTTTCTTT.

This clone was found once. The V gene is TRBV20-1, the J gene TRBJ1-2; the D is unclear. V shed 1 base and J shed 5 bases, with 5 bases lying between them. The CDR3 totals 11 residues. The germline V gene has CDR1 DFQATT and CDR2 SNEGSKA (reference sequence). CDR3: CSARGLYGYTF. In DNA, the CDR3 is TGCAGTGCTAGAGGGCTGTATGGCTACACCTTC.

This sequence joins TRBV6-1 and TRBJ1-1; a weak D match, TRBD1 (6 bases). This CDR3 region has 13 residues. The germline V gene has CDR1 MNHNS and CDR2 SASEGT. Trimming removed 2 bases at V and 7 bases at J, with 11 bases between. The CDR3 here is CASSEWGAFEAFF. The DNA of the CDR3 is TGTGCCAGCAGTGAATGGGGGGCTTTTGAAGCTTTCTTT.

V and J are TRBV7-9 and TRBJ1-5, with TRBD1 as a possible D gene (5 bases). Trimming pared 4 bases from V and 2 bases from J, leaving 9 bases between. The length of the CDR3 is 14 residues. The germline CDR1 and CDR2 sequences are SEHNR and FQNEAQ (reference sequence). CDR3 nucleotides: TGTGCCAGCAGCTCCCCGGGGCGCAATCAGCCCCAGCATTTT. This encodes CASSSPGRNQPQHF.

The genes are TRBV28 and TRBJ2-1; TRBD2 agrees at 10 bases. The V segment lost 6 bases and the J segment 7 bases; nucleotides outside the gene matches: 9. Per germline, CDR1 MDHEN and CDR2 SYDVKM. The CDR3 length is 15 residues. The CDR3 DNA reads as TGTGCCAGCAGATATACTAGCGGGACCTGGAATGAGCAGTTCTTC. Translated, it gives CASRYTSGTWNEQFF.

The V and J genes are TRBV18 and TRBJ2-7, with 7 bases aligning to TRBD1. With 4 bases clipped from V and 3 bases from J, the junction kept 0 bases outside the gene matches. CDR3 size: 12 residues. CDR1 is KGHSH and CDR2 is LQKENI in the germline V gene. In DNA form, the CDR3 reads TGTGCCAGCTCACGGGACAGCTACGAGCAGTACTTC. Translating it yields CASSRDSYEQYF.

The chain combines TRBV27 with TRBJ1-5, with D possibly matching TRBD1 (5 bases). This CDR3 comprises 13 residues. The V end was cut by 3 bases, the J end by 7 bases, with 10 bases between. Germline V gene sequence: CDR1 MNHEY, CDR2 SMNVEV (reference sequence). As DNA, the CDR3 is TGTGCCAGCAGTTTCGGGGGTTACCAGCCCCAGCATTTT. This encodes CASSFGGYQPQHF.

The chain recombines TRBV11-2 with TRBJ2-7, with 15 bases lining up with TRBD2. This CDR3 comprises 19 residues. V trimming: 2 bases; J trimming: 2 bases; junction bases outside the gene matches: 10. Germline V gene data show CDR1 as SGHAT and CDR2 as FQNNGV. CDR3 amino acids: CASSLRTSGRARNTYEQYF. CDR3 coding DNA: TGTGCCAGCAGCTTAAGGACTAGCGGGAGGGCACGTAATACCTACGAGCAGTACTTC.

The chain employs TRBV28 and TRBJ1-3; TRBD1 aligns across 8 bases. The J segment lost 7 bases and the V segment lost 2 bases, leaving 7 bases of the junction unmatched. Germline loops: CDR1 MDHEN, CDR2 SYDVKM. The CDR3 extends over 15 amino acids. The CDR3 here is CASSLVTGVGNTIYF. The CDR3 DNA reads as TGTGCCAGCAGTTTAGTGACAGGGGTTGGCAACACCATATATTTT.

The gene calls are TRBV4-2 and TRBJ2-7, with D possibly TRBD2 on 7 matching bases. Trimming left V 0 bases short and J 2 bases short, with 14 bases between. The CDR3 runs 16 residues. Looked up from germline, CDR1 is LGHNA and CDR2 is YNFKEQ. The DNA of the CDR3 is TGTGCCAGCAGCCAAGATTACAGCGGGACAACCTACGAGCAGTACTTC. Translation gives CASSQDYSGTTYEQYF.

This clone was recorded once. The chain recombines TRBV19 with TRBJ2-7, with D tentatively TRBD2 (5 bases). CDR1 and CDR2 from the germline V gene are LNHDA and SQIVND (reference sequence). This CDR3 contains 15 residues. V was trimmed by 6 bases and J by 2 bases, leaving 17 bases between them. The CDR3 DNA follows: TGTGCCAGTAGAGATCGAGGGAGTTCCCCCTACGAGCAGTACTTC. It yields the protein CASRDRGSSPYEQYF.

The rearrangement links TRBV7-2 to TRBJ2-5; D gene unclear. The J call may not be correct, given that the DNA end is closer to TRBJ2-7. Germline lookup yields CDR1 SGHTA and CDR2 FQGNSA. The CDR3 sequence is 15 residues long. CDR3 bases: TGTGCCAGCAGCTTAGATAGGTCTGGCCCCTACGAGCAGTACTTC. Encoded protein: CASSLDRSGPYEQYF.

This chain joins TRBV18 and TRBJ2-2, with TRBD1 matching 7 bases. This CDR3 has 15 amino acids. Germline CDR1 and CDR2: KGHSH and LQKENI. The junction had 9 bases not matched to a gene; V was cut back by 5 bases and J by 6 bases. The CDR3 reads CASSAEGAGPGELFF. DNA of the CDR3: TGTGCCAGCTCAGCCGAGGGGGCTGGCCCCGGGGAGCTGTTTTTT.

V gene TRBV10-2 combines with J gene TRBJ1-5, with D unresolved. This CDR3 contains 13 residues. Germline lookup yields CDR1 WSHSY and CDR2 SAAADI. V lost 0 bases and J 6 bases, leaving 6 bases between the germline ends. CDR3 nucleotides: TGCGCCAGCAGTGAGTCGCCAACTCAGCCCCAGCATTTT. This translates into CASSESPTQPQHF.

This chain connects TRBV28 to TRBJ1-2; unclear D gene. V shed 2 bases and J shed 7 bases, with 14 bases lying between them. The CDR3 is 14 amino acids. The germline V gene encodes CDR1 MDHEN and CDR2 SYDVKM. This chain's CDR3 is CASSLLTLGSGYTF. CDR3 bases: TGTGCCAGCAGTTTACTAACTCTGGGGTCTGGCTACACCTTC.

The chain combines TRBV30 with TRBJ2-5; D uncertain. CDR1 and CDR2 (germline): GTSNPN, SVGIG (reference sequence). The CDR3 extends over 13 amino acids. V was clipped by 2 bases and J by 4 bases, with 11 bases between them. The CDR3 DNA follows: TGTGCCTGGAGTTTTTCCGGGCCAGAGACCCAGTACTTC. Its protein is CAWSFSGPETQYF.

The chain carries TRBV6-5 and TRBJ2-2; 11 bases map to TRBD1. V gave up 5 bases and J gave up 4 bases; unmatched junction bases: 3. The CDR3 totals 15 residues. The germline V gene encodes CDR1 MNHEY and CDR2 SVGAGI. The CDR3 sequence: CASSPGQGVTGELFF. CDR3 DNA sequence: TGTGCCAGCAGTCCGGGACAGGGGGTCACCGGGGAGCTGTTTTTT.

The chain uses TRBV7-9 and TRBJ2-7, with 7 bases identical to TRBD2. The ends lost 5 bases at V and 2 bases at J; junction bases unmatched: 12. Per germline, CDR1 SEHNR and CDR2 FQNEAQ (reference sequence). The CDR3 loop spans 16 amino acids. The CDR3 loop is CASSPNSAGRTYEQYF. The CDR3 DNA reads as TGTGCCAGCAGCCCGAACTCAGCGGGGCGAACCTACGAGCAGTACTTC.

CDR3 in amino acids: CASRLNSNQPQHF. The CDR3 nucleotides are TGTGCCAGCAGGCTTAATAGCAATCAGCCCCAGCATTTT. The chain links TRBV28 to TRBJ1-5; no firm D call. The CDR3 is 13 residues long. Germline CDR1 is MDHEN and CDR2 is SYDVKM. V was pared by 6 bases and J by 0 bases, with 6 bases between.